The subject of this entry is one TCR beta chain. Its antigen is currently unknown. The method was immunoSEQ multiplex PCR; TCRdb's version includes in-frame clones alone and lacks a portion of them. Altogether about 150,000 clones are present, roughly 92% being singletons, with the ten largest covering roughly 1.3%. Trimming left V 2 bases short and J 5 bases short, with 16 bases between. The CDR3 is 16 residues long. Germline assignment: CDR1 MGHRA and CDR2 YSYEKL. The data originate from a study of T cell responses to AZD1222 COVID-19 vaccine. The study, taken as a whole, reports: Repertoires were obtained only post-peak T cell response.

This receptor was obtained from an adult in good health. The chain joins TRBV4-1 to TRBJ2-1, with D perhaps being TRBD1 or TRBD2 (7 bases each). The source was peripheral blood, collected on day 0 of AZD1222 vaccination. The CDR3 region is CASSQPRGGGHNEQFF. CDR3 DNA sequence: TGCGCCAGCAGCCAACCCCGGGGAGGGGGCCACAATGAGCAGTTCTTC.